This entry lists 8 T cell receptor beta chains sequenced from one sample in a study of technical replicates of blood from a few donors (dated by TCRdb to the late 2010s). The library relied on the immunoSEQ multiplex PCR assay. TCRdb limited this immuneACCESS table to in-frame rearrangements with V and J called. A share of clones is missing; checked studies link under half to unresolved V genes, and the rest is unexplained. Within this sample are over 50,000 clones, with around 86% of them counted one time only. Over 4% of the sample comes from the top ten. Sequenced: PBMCs. All receptors come from a human donor in good health. Some clones in this sample may be carry-over from other donors' samples.

This clone was detected only once. The chain recombines TRBV6-1 with TRBJ2-7; 7 positions match TRBD1. Trimming removed 4 bases from V and 6 bases from J; junction bases left unmatched: 6. Germline V gene sequence: CDR1 MNHNS, CDR2 SASEGT. The CDR3 has 13 residues. CDR3 protein: CASSGNRGSEQYF. The CDR3 DNA reads as TGTGCCAGCAGTGGGAACAGGGGTTCCGAGCAGTACTTC.

The V and J genes are TRBV25-1 and TRBJ2-1; D remains ambiguous. The germline CDR1 and CDR2 sequences are MGHDK and SYGVNS. V was trimmed by 3 bases and J by 7 bases, leaving 4 bases between them. The CDR3 extends over 11 amino acids. CDR3 sequence (DNA): TGTGCCAGCAGTGACGTTAATGAGCAGTTCTTC. It encodes CASSDVNEQFF.

The chain joins TRBV5-5 to TRBJ2-7; D is ambiguous. The CDR3 is made up of 12 amino acids. The V gene lost 1 base and the J gene lost 5 bases, with 7 bases spanning the gap. Looked up from germline, CDR1 is SGHKS and CDR2 is YYEKEE (reference sequence). The CDR3 nucleotides read TGTGCCAGCAGCTTGTCTCGGGACGAGCAGTACTTC. Its protein is CASSLSRDEQYF. Looking up the rest from reference TRBV5-5 and TRBJ2-7 gives the full variable domain: DAGVTQSPTHLIKTRGQQVTLRCSPISGHKSVSWYQQVLGQGPQFIFQYYEKEERGRGNFPDRFSARQFPNYSSELNVNALLLGDSALYLCASSLSRDEQYFGPGTRLTVT.

This clone is a singleton in its sample. The chain links TRBV6-6 to TRBJ2-7, with TRBD1 identical over 10 bases. Per the germline V gene, CDR1 is MNHNY and CDR2 is SVGAGI (reference sequence). This CDR3 has 15 amino acids. With V trimmed by 5 bases and J by 4 bases, 8 bases remained unmatched. The CDR3 DNA reads as TGTGCCAGCAGTCCGCCGGGACAGGGGCTTTACGAGCAGTACTTC. Translating gives CASSPPGQGLYEQYF.

The rearrangement uses TRBV5-1 and TRBJ2-3; D gene ambiguous. The V end was cut by 1 base, the J end by 2 bases, with 8 bases between. The CDR3 runs 14 residues. Per the germline V gene, CDR1 is SGHRS and CDR2 is YFSETQ. CDR3 coding DNA: TGCGCCAGCAGCTTGACCACATTCACAGATACGCAGTATTTT. Protein sequence: CASSLTTFTDTQYF.

This chain joins TRBV7-2 and TRBJ1-1, with 9 bases identical to TRBD1. CDR1 is SGHTA and CDR2 is FQGNSA in the germline V gene. V trimming: 5 bases; J trimming: 5 bases; junction bases outside the gene matches: 6. The CDR3 has 14 amino acids. CDR3 sequence: CASSPGQGRTEAFF. DNA of the CDR3: TGTGCCAGCAGCCCAGGACAGGGGAGGACTGAAGCTTTCTTT.

The chain employs TRBV7-2 and TRBJ1-5; no firm D call. This CDR3 spans 13 amino acids. Trimming cost V 6 bases and J 4 bases, with 10 bases left between them. Germline assignment: CDR1 SGHTA and CDR2 FQGNSA. The chain's CDR3 is CASSTGINQPQHF. The DNA of the CDR3 is TGTGCCAGCAGTACGGGGATAAATCAGCCCCAGCATTTT.

This sequence joins TRBV4-3 and TRBJ2-1; 9 bases are shared with TRBD2. Germline CDR1 reads LGHNA; CDR2 reads YSLEER. V lost 1 base, J lost 10 bases, and 5 bases stayed unmatched. The CDR3 covers 14 residues. The CDR3 spells CASSQGWTSVEQFF. DNA of the CDR3: TGCGCCAGCAGCCAAGGGTGGACTAGCGTGGAGCAGTTCTTC.